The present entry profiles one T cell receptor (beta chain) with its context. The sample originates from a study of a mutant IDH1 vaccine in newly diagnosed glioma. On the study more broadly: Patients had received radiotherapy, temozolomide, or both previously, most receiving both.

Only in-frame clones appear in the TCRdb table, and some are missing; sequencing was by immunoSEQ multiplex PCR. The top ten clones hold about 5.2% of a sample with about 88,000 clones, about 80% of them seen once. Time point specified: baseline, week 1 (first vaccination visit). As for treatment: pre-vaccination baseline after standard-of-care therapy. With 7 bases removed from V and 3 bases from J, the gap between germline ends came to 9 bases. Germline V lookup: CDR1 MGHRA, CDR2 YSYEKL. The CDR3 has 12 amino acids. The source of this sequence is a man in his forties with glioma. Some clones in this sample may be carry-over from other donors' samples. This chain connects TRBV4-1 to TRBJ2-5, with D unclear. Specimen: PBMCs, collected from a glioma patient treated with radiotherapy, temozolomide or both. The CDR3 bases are TGCGCCAGCAAAAACAGAGAAGAGACCCAGTACTTC. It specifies CASKNREETQYF.